Included here is one TCR beta chain sequence, with context. The antigen remains unidentified. The time point: after preoperative PTX-NDP chemotherapy. The sample belongs to a study of esophageal squamous cell carcinoma under preoperative chemotherapy. Study-level background: TCR repertoires were profiled from both peripheral blood T cells and tumor-infiltrating lymphocytes.

The CDR3 loop spans 14 amino acids. The germline gives CDR1 SGHTA, CDR2 FQGNSA. Whole-study findings and limits: Abundant clones tended to shrink rather than expand after paclitaxel-nedaplatin.

TCRdb analysed the PCR reads with MiXCR anew, one entry per CDR3 protein. The data hold around 19,000 distinct CDR3 sequences, with 40% to 55% observed a single time. The V call is TRBV7-2, the J call TRBJ2-2; D is unresolved. The DNA end lines up better with TRBJ2-3; the J call may be wrong. This sample was obtained from a patient given preoperative chemotherapy. The TCR was taken from a human donor with esophageal squamous cell carcinoma. The donor label of this sample is uncertain. The CDR3 bases are TGTGCCAGCAGCTTAGAGGGCAGCACCGGTGAGCAGTATTTT. This encodes CASSLEGSTGEQYF.